This T cell receptor (beta chain) was sequenced for a study of sequential checkpoint blockade in melanoma. Overall study context: Patients were randomized 1:1 to nivolumab-then-ipilimumab or ipilimumab-then-nivolumab first-line. Both treatment sequences were followed by maintenance nivolumab.

Germline V gene lookup returns CDR1 SGHNT and CDR2 YYREEE (reference sequence). The CDR3 contains 16 residues. The V gene end was trimmed by 4 bases and the J gene end by 2 bases; junction bases not matched to a gene: 10. Regarding treatment: randomized to nivolumab then ipilimumab (arm A) or the reverse (arm B). DNA-damaging chemotherapy had not been given to any patient beforehand. The repertoire was sequenced with immunoSEQ multiplex PCR; TCRdb's copy has only in-frame clones and lacks some. The sample consists of 18,000 or so clones, over 55% of them appearing once. The receptor comes from a human donor with melanoma. Sample: CD8+ T cells sorted from blood (inferred from file names), taken from a patient given nivolumab and ipilimumab in sequence. V gene TRBV5-4 combines with J gene TRBJ2-7; TRBD1 agrees at 9 bases. DNA of the CDR3: TGTGCCAGCAGCCCGATAAGGACAGGGGAGGCCTACGAGCAGTACTTC. This gives the protein CASSPIRTGEAYEQYF.